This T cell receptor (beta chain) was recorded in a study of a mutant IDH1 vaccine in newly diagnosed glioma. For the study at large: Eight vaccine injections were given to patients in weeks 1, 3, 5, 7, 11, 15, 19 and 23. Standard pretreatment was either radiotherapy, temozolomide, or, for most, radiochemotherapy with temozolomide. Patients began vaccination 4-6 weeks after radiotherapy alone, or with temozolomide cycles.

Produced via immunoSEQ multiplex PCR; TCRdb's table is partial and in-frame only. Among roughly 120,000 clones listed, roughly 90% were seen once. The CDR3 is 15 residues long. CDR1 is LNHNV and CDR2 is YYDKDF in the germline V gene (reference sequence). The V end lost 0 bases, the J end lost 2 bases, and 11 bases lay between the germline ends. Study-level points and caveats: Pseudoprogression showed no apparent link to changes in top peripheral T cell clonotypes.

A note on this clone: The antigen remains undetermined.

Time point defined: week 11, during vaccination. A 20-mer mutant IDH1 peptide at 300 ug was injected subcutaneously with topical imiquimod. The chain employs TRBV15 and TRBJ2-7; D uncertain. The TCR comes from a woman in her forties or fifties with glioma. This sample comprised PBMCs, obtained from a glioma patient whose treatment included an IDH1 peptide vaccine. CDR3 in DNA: TGTGCCACCAGCAGAGATACGGACGCCACCTACGAGCAGTACTTC. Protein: CATSRDTDATYEQYF.